These 21 T cell receptor beta chains originate from one sample sequenced in a study of blood T cell repertoires in COVID-19. Method: immunoSEQ multiplex PCR; TCRdb's copy keeps in-frame clones and lacks some. The sample shows about 260,000 clones, about 90% of them seen only once. The sequenced material came from PBMCs or T cells enriched from blood (not recorded which). The receptors come from a man in his forties or fifties who had been exposed to COVID-19.

The chain has TRBV7-3 and TRBJ2-1, with 8 positions matching TRBD2. CDR1 and CDR2 (germline): SGHTA, FQGTGA. After removal of 5 bases from V and 10 bases from J, the junction contained 4 bases not matched to a gene. The CDR3 covers 12 residues. The chain's CDR3 is CASSQAGEEQFF. The CDR3 nucleotides read TGTGCCAGCAGCCAAGCGGGGGAGGAGCAGTTCTTC.

This clone is a singleton in its sample. The chain carries TRBV5-1 and TRBJ2-3; 9 nucleotides align to TRBD1. Germline V CDR1 and CDR2: SGHRS, YFSETQ. Trimming at V came to 3 bases and at J to 1 base, leaving 0 bases not matched to a gene. This CDR3 is built from 14 residues. The CDR3 DNA reads TGCGCCAGCAGCTGGGACAGGGGCACAGATACGCAGTATTTT. It encodes CASSWDRGTDTQYF. The entire variable domain, with the rest obtained from reference TRBV5-1 and TRBJ2-3, is as follows: KAGVTQTPRYLIKTRGQQVTLSCSPISGHRSVSWYQQTPGQGLQFLFEYFSETQRNKGNFPGRFSGRQFSNSRSEMNVSTLELGDSALYLCASSWDRGTDTQYFGPGTRLTVL.

V gene TRBV3-1 (or the pseudogene TRBV3-2) combines with J gene TRBJ2-5; 11 bases agree with TRBD2. CDR1 and CDR2 (germline): LGHDT, YNNKEL (reference sequence). The trim removed 4 bases at V and 5 bases at J, leaving 9 bases unmatched. CDR3 length: 16 amino acids. CDR3 loop: CASSLDLAGGRETQYF. The CDR3, as DNA: TGTGCCAGCAGCCTTGATCTAGCGGGGGGCCGGGAGACCCAGTACTTC.

J is TRBJ2-1 and V is TRBV7-2; 7 nucleotides align to TRBD1. This CDR3 contains 15 residues. V was pared by 5 bases and J by 4 bases, with 8 bases of the junction left unmatched. Germline lookup yields CDR1 SGHTA and CDR2 FQGNSA. The CDR3 DNA is TGTGCCAGCAGCGGCCCCGGGACAGTTTACAATGAGCAGTTCTTC. It is translated as CASSGPGTVYNEQFF.

The J gene is TRBJ1-2, the V gene TRBV6-5, with a possible D match to TRBD1 (6 bases). Germline assignment: CDR1 MNHEY and CDR2 SVGAGI. The CDR3 has 13 residues. Trimming removed 6 bases at V and 14 bases at J, with 22 bases between. The CDR3, as DNA: TGTGCCAGCAGCTCCGCCGGGACATTGGCAGGGACCTTC. It is translated as CASSSAGTLAGTF.

This rearrangement joins TRBV28 to TRBJ1-2, with unresolved D. The V end was cut by 3 bases, the J end by 1 base, with 9 bases between. CDR3 length equals 14 residues. Germline CDR1 MDHEN, CDR2 SYDVKM. The chain's CDR3 is CASSFEGGNYGYTF. The CDR3 DNA reads as TGTGCCAGCAGTTTTGAGGGTGGTAACTATGGCTACACCTTC.

The rearrangement joins TRBV15 to TRBJ1-3; 7 bases fit TRBD1. The CDR3 has 15 amino acids. CDR1 is LNHNV and CDR2 is YYDKDF in the germline V gene (reference sequence). With 0 bases clipped from V and 12 bases from J, the junction kept 11 bases outside the gene matches. In DNA form, the CDR3 reads TGTGCCACCAGCAGAGAAGGAGCAATGGGACAGAACATATATTTT. Its translation is CATSREGAMGQNIYF. The full variable domain, its missing parts supplied by reference TRBV15 and TRBJ1-3, is DAMVIQNPRYQVTQFGKPVTLSCSQTLNHNVMYWYQQKSSQAPKLLFHYYDKDFNNEADTPDNFQSRRPNTSFCFLDIRSPGLGDTAMYLCATSREGAMGQNIYFGEGSWLTVV.

The J gene is TRBJ1-2, the V gene TRBV12-3 or TRBV12-4, with TRBD1 identical over 7 bases. V was pared by 1 base and J by 12 bases, with 2 bases of the junction left unmatched. This CDR3 is built from 11 residues. The CDR3: CASSLGGGNTF. The CDR3 region has the DNA TGTGCCAGCAGTTTAGGAGGGGGCAACACCTTC.

This CDR3 is CASSQGSRERAFF. The CDR3, as DNA: TGCGCCAGCAGCCAAGGATCGCGGGAGAGAGCTTTCTTT. The chain joins TRBV4-1 to TRBJ1-1; D unresolved. The V gene's germline CDR1 is MGHRA and CDR2 YSYEKL. V lost 1 base, J lost 10 bases, and 13 bases lay in between. The CDR3 loop spans 13 amino acids.

The genes are TRBV5-1 and TRBJ2-1; a weak D match, TRBD2 (6 bases). The V gene's germline CDR1 is SGHRS and CDR2 YFSETQ. CDR3 length: 14 amino acids. V was clipped by 1 base and J by 9 bases, with 14 bases between them. CDR3 sequence reads: CASSLPGGEGEQFF. The CDR3 DNA reads as TGCGCCAGCAGCTTGCCCGGGGGTGAGGGTGAGCAGTTCTTC. Together with reference TRBV5-1 and TRBJ2-1, the CDR3 gives the full variable domain: KAGVTQTPRYLIKTRGQQVTLSCSPISGHRSVSWYQQTPGQGLQFLFEYFSETQRNKGNFPGRFSGRQFSNSRSEMNVSTLELGDSALYLCASSLPGGEGEQFFGPGTRLTVL.

The V gene is TRBV19, the J gene TRBJ1-6; TRBD1 matches at 8 bases. Germline V gene data show CDR1 as LNHDA and CDR2 as SQIVND (reference sequence). This CDR3 is built from 17 residues. The J segment lost 8 bases and the V segment lost 2 bases, leaving 11 bases of the junction unmatched. The CDR3: CASSIWAGGMKDSPLHF. CDR3 DNA sequence: TGTGCCAGTAGTATATGGGCAGGGGGCATGAAGGATTCACCCCTCCACTTT.

This clone was seen just once. The chain combines TRBV5-6 with TRBJ2-2, with TRBD1 as a possible D gene (6 bases). V gave up 0 bases and J gave up 6 bases, with 6 bases separating them. The CDR3 has 13 amino acids. Germline CDR1 reads SGHDT; CDR2 reads YYEEEE. The chain's CDR3 is CASSLGGPGELFF. CDR3 nucleotide sequence: TGTGCCAGCAGCTTGGGGGGGCCCGGGGAGCTGTTTTTT.

The genes are TRBV5-1 and TRBJ2-2, with D possibly being TRBD1 (6 bases). The CDR3 totals 16 residues. Deletions cut 0 bases from V and 5 bases from J, with 14 bases between. The V gene's germline CDR1 is SGHRS and CDR2 YFSETQ. The CDR3 here is CASSLGGQLGTGELFF. DNA for the CDR3: TGCGCCAGCAGCTTGGGAGGACAGTTAGGGACCGGGGAGCTGTTTTTT.

This sequence joins TRBV5-1 and TRBJ1-2; no clear D gene. This CDR3 has 13 residues. Germline-derived CDR1 and CDR2 are SGHRS and YFSETQ. V dropped 2 bases and J dropped 8 bases, with 13 bases sitting between them. The CDR3 DNA sequence: TGCGCCAGCAGCTTTGCGGGTAGGGAGGGCTACACCTTC. Protein: CASSFAGREGYTF.

This clone showed up just once. The V gene is TRBV5-1, the J gene TRBJ1-2; D may be TRBD1 (6 bases). Germline loops: CDR1 SGHRS, CDR2 YFSETQ. V lost 0 bases and J lost 7, with 19 bases in between. This CDR3 contains 16 residues. The CDR3 loop reads CASSLVVGQLGGGYTF. The CDR3 bases are TGCGCCAGCAGCTTGGTTGTTGGACAGTTGGGTGGTGGCTACACCTTC.

This chain joins TRBV2 and TRBJ1-1; 8 nucleotides agree with TRBD1. The CDR3 is 14 amino acids. Germline-derived CDR1 and CDR2 are SNHLY and FYNNEI. Losses at the gene ends were 5 bases for V and 1 base for J; bases not matched to a gene: 3. The CDR3 here is CASSKDRGNTEAFF. The CDR3 region has the DNA TGTGCCAGCAGTAAAGACAGGGGGAACACTGAAGCTTTCTTT.

The genes are TRBV9 and TRBJ1-1; TRBD1 is a possible D gene (5 bases). Trimming removed 4 bases from V and 12 bases from J, with 22 bases in between. CDR1 and CDR2 from the germline V gene are SGDLS and YYNGEE. This CDR3 comprises 14 residues. The CDR3 is CASSPISSGLLTFF. CDR3 coding DNA: TGTGCCAGCAGCCCCATATCTTCAGGGTTATTAACTTTCTTT.

The chain has TRBV10-3 and TRBJ2-3; D possibly corresponds to TRBD2 (5 bases). The CDR3 totals 14 residues. The V end lost 9 bases, the J end lost 6 bases, and 19 bases lay between the germline ends. Germline V gene data show CDR1 as ENHRY and CDR2 as SYGVKD. The CDR3 spells CAMTGSTLEDTQYF. Written as DNA, the CDR3 is TGTGCCATGACGGGGTCCACCTTGGAGGATACGCAGTATTTT.

V and J are TRBV30 and TRBJ1-5, with 8 bases identical to TRBD1. V shed 3 bases, J shed 7 bases, and the junction held 11 bases outside the gene matches. Germline CDR1 reads GTSNPN; CDR2 reads SVGIG (reference sequence). CDR3 length: 15 residues. The CDR3 nucleotides are TGTGCCTGGAGACTTGCGGGACAGGTTGACCAGCCCCAGCATTTT. Encoded protein: CAWRLAGQVDQPQHF.

This clone was seen once. The V gene is TRBV10-3, the J gene TRBJ2-3; D might be TRBD2 (6 bases). Trimming took off 9 bases at V and 5 bases at J, with 15 bases between the two ends. This CDR3 region has 13 residues. Germline CDR1 is ENHRY and CDR2 is SYGVKD. CDR3 in DNA: TGTGCCATACACGGGACTTCCGAAGATACGCAGTATTTT. Translating gives CAIHGTSEDTQYF.

The rearrangement uses TRBV5-8 and TRBJ1-4; D possibly corresponds to TRBD1 (6 bases). CDR1 SGHTS and CDR2 YDEGEE come from the germline V gene. V was cut by 3 bases and J by 4 bases, with 19 bases left in between. The length of the CDR3 is 17 residues. CDR3 sequence: CASSSVVPGARNEKLFF. In nucleotides, the CDR3 is TGTGCCAGCAGCTCCGTGGTACCAGGGGCGCGTAATGAAAAACTGTTTTTT.